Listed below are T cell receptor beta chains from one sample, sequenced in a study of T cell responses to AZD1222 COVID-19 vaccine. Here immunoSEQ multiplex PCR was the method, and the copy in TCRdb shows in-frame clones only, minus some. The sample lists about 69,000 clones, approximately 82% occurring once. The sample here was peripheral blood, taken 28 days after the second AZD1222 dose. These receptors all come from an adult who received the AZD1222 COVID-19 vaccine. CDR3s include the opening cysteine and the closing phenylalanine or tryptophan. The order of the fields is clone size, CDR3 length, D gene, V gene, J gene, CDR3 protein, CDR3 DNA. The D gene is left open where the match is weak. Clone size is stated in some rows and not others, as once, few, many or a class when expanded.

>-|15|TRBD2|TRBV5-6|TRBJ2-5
CASSLAGRAQETQYF
TGTGCCAGCAGCTTGGCAGGGAGGGCCCAAGAGACCCAGTACTTC
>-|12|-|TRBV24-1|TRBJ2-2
CATSDLWGELFF
TGTGCCACCAGTGATTTGTGGGGGGAGCTGTTTTTT
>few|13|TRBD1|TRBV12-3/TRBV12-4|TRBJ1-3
CASRPGTVNTIYF
TGTGCCAGCAGACCCGGGACAGTAAACACCATATATTTT
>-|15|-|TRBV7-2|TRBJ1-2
CASSLGVTSRYGYTF
TGTGCCAGCAGCTTAGGGGTCACCAGCCGCTATGGCTACACCTTC
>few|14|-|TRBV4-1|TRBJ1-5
CASSWEGGNQPQHF
TGCGCCAGCAGCTGGGAAGGTGGCAATCAGCCCCAGCATTTT
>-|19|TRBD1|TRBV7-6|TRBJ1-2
CASSRLTIPGQGRDYGYTF
TGTGCCAGCAGCCGCCTTACGATACCCGGACAGGGCAGGGACTATGGCTACACCTTC
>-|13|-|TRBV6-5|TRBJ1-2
CASSPGSLYGYTF
TGTGCCAGCAGTCCCGGGTCCCTCTATGGCTACACCTTC
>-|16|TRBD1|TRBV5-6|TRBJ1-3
CASSLQGASPGNTIYF
TGTGCCAGCAGCTTACAGGGGGCAAGTCCTGGAAACACCATATATTTT
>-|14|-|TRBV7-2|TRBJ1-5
CASSLKAGNQPQHF
TGTGCCAGCAGCTTAAAGGCGGGCAATCAGCCCCAGCATTTT
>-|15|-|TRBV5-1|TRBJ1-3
CASRWGRSYRNTIYF
TGCGCCAGCAGGTGGGGACGCAGCTACAGAAACACCATATATTTT
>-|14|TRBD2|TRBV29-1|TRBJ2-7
CSVGERGSAYEQYF
TGCAGCGTAGGAGAGCGGGGGTCCGCCTACGAGCAGTACTTC
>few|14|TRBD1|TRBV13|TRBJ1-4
CASKPGQGREKLFF
TGTGCCAGCAAACCGGGACAGGGACGAGAAAAACTGTTTTTT
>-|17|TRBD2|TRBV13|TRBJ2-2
CASSSGLAGVDTGELFF
TGTGCCAGCAGCTCGGGACTAGCGGGAGTTGACACCGGGGAGCTGTTTTTT
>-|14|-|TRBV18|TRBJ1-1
CASSPNRVGTEAFF
TGTGCCAGCTCACCAAATCGGGTTGGCACTGAAGCTTTCTTT
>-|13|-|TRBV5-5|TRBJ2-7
CASSLGQSYEQYF
TGTGCCAGCAGCTTGGGACAGTCCTACGAGCAGTACTTC
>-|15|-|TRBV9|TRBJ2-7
CASSVGWQSSYEQYF
TGTGCCAGCAGCGTAGGGTGGCAGAGCTCCTACGAGCAGTACTTC
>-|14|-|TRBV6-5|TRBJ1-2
CASSYSRTVYGYTF
TGTGCCAGCAGTTACTCTCGGACAGTCTATGGCTACACCTTC
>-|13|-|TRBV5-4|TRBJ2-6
CASSSNGANVLTF
TGTGCCAGCAGCTCTAATGGGGCCAACGTCCTGACTTTC
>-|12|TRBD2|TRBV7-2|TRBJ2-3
CASSAGDGSRHF
TGTGCCAGCAGCGCGGGGGACGGTTCAAGACATTTT
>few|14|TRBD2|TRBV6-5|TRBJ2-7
CASSYRRGGYEQYF
TGTGCCAGCAGTTACCGGCGGGGAGGGTACGAGCAGTACTTC
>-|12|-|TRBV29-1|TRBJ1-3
CSVGLDGNTIYF
TGCAGCGTTGGCCTTGACGGAAACACCATATATTTT
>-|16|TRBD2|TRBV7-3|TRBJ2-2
CASSSLGAGGIGELFF
TGTGCCAGCAGCTCTCTGGGAGCGGGGGGAATCGGGGAGCTGTTTTTT
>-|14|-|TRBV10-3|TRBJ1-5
CATSVGIPNQPQHF
TGTGCCACCTCGGTAGGGATCCCTAATCAGCCCCAGCATTTT
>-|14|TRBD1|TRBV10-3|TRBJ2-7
CAVTEQGASYEQYF
TGTGCCGTAACCGAACAGGGGGCTTCCTACGAGCAGTACTTC
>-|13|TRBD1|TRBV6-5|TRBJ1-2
CASRTGVFYGYTF
TGTGCCAGCAGAACAGGGGTTTTTTATGGCTACACCTTC
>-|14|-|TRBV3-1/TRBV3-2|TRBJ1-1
CASSLSWGSTEAFF
TGTGCCAGCAGCCTCTCATGGGGATCAACTGAAGCTTTCTTT
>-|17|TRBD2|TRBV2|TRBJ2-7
CASSYDPAGVLRYEQYF
TGTGCCAGCAGTTACGACCCCGCGGGGGTCCTCCGCTACGAGCAGTACTTC
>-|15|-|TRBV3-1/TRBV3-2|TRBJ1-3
CASSPTAAIGNTIYF
TGTGCCAGCAGCCCGACTGCGGCGATCGGAAACACCATATATTTT
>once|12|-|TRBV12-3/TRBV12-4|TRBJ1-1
CASLAGNTEAFF
TGTGCCAGCCTGGCGGGGAACACTGAAGCTTTCTTT
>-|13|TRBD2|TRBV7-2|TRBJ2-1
CASSSSTGTSSFF
TGTGCCAGCAGCTCTAGTACCGGGACTAGCAGTTTCTTC
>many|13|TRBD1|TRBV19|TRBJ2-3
CASNRGRTDTQYF
TGTGCCAGTAACAGGGGGCGGACAGATACGCAGTATTTT
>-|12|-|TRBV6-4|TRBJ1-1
CASRGMNTEAFF
TGTGCCAGCAGAGGTATGAACACTGAAGCTTTCTTT
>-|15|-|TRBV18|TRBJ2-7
CASSPQGGLGYEQYF
TGTGCCAGCTCACCACAGGGTGGGCTCGGCTACGAGCAGTACTTC
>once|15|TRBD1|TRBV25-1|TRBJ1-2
CASSDTGTGIYGYTF
TGTGCCAGCAGTGATACCGGGACAGGGATATATGGCTACACCTTC
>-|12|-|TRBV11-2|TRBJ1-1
CASSLLNTEAFF
TGTGCCAGCAGCTTATTGAACACTGAAGCTTTCTTT
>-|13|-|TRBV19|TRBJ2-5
CARSWVEQETQYF
TGTGCCAGAAGTTGGGTGGAGCAAGAGACCCAGTACTTC
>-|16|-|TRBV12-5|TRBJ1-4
CASGLKQGLGDEKLFF
TGTGCTAGTGGTTTAAAACAGGGATTGGGGGATGAAAAACTGTTTTTT
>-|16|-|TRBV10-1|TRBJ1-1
CASSESQFGRWGEAFF
TGCGCCAGCAGTGAGTCACAGTTCGGGAGATGGGGTGAAGCTTTCTTT
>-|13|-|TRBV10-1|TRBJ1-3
CASSEGTGNTIYF
TGCGCCAGCAGTGAGGGGACTGGAAACACCATATATTTT
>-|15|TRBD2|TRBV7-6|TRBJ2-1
CASSSAPRTRNEQFF
TGTGCCAGCAGCTCTGCTCCTCGGACTAGAAATGAGCAGTTCTTC
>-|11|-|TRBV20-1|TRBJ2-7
CSASRGHEQYF
TGCAGTGCCTCCAGGGGCCACGAGCAGTACTTC
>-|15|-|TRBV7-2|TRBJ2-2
CASSKLAVTTGELFF
TGTGCCAGCAGCAAATTGGCGGTTACGACCGGGGAGCTGTTTTTT
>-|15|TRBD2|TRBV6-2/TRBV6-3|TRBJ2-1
CASSYRSSGGNEQFF
TGTGCCAGCAGTTACAGGTCTAGCGGGGGCAATGAGCAGTTCTTC
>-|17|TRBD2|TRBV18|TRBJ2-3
CASSPRTSGRPLNTQYF
TGTGCCAGCTCACCACGGACTAGCGGGAGGCCTTTGAATACGCAGTATTTT
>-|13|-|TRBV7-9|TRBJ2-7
CASMSESSYEQYF
TGTGCCAGCATGTCGGAGAGCTCCTACGAGCAGTACTTC
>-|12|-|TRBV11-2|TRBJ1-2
CASSSTGYGYTF
TGTGCCAGCAGCTCGACAGGCTATGGCTACACCTTC